The following is a T cell receptor (beta chain) sequence with its context. The data were obtained in a study of blood T cell repertoires in COVID-19. Study context: Researchers got acute and convalescent COVID-19 samples from the United States, Italy and Spain. T cells, B-cell-depleted T cells, or PBMCs supplied cDNA or gDNA.

With 1 base clipped from V and 4 bases from J, the junction kept 15 bases outside the gene matches. Germline lookup yields CDR1 SEHNR and CDR2 FQNEAQ (reference sequence). This CDR3 comprises 18 residues. Per the study methods: For nucleated cells, counts were estimated from reference gene primer amplification. TCRdb's copy holds only in-frame clones and misses some; the assay was immunoSEQ multiplex PCR. V, J and clone size are those of that table, while D and trimming were read from the DNA. The data show roughly 110,000 clones, with roughly 81% seen just once and roughly 1.5% held by the top ten. Sequenced material: peripheral blood. The clonotype was recovered from a man aged 40-49 years with acute or convalescent COVID-19. This chain joins TRBV7-9 and TRBJ1-2, with 7 positions matching TRBD1. The CDR3 nucleotides are TGTGCCAGCAGCTTAGGGAGGGACAGTATTTCCGGCACCTATGGCTACACCTTC. Translating it yields CASSLGRDSISGTYGYTF.